The 31 T cell receptor beta chains below all came from one sample that was sequenced in a study of post-analysis software for immune sequencing data. Broader study findings: Comparison of patients with controls showed five TRBV segments more frequent in patients, TRBV5-6, TRBV5-1 and TRBV20-1 among them.

Unique molecular identifiers were carried by the TCR beta cDNA libraries. TCRdb redid the calling of the PCR reads with MiXCR, one entry per CDR3 protein. The table shows some 690,000 distinct CDR3 sequences, with 25% to 30% occurring only once. These TCRs are of unknown antigen specificity. Sequencing input: blood. These receptors came from a girl aged 5-17 years with multiple sclerosis.

The gene calls are TRBV7-9 and TRBJ2-1; tentatively, D is TRBD2 (8 bases). Trimming left V 5 bases short and J 1 base short, with 27 bases between. From germline, CDR1 is SEHNR and CDR2 FQNEAQ (reference sequence). The CDR3 consists of 20 residues. This chain's CDR3 is CASSPEGAWSSGPSYNEQFF. CDR3 bases: TGTGCCAGCAGCCCAGAGGGGGCTTGGTCTAGCGGGCCGTCCTACAATGAGCAGTTCTTC.

J is TRBJ2-4 and V is TRBV6-1; D gene unclear. V was cut by 4 bases and J by 1 base, with 14 bases left in between. Per germline, CDR1 MNHNS and CDR2 SASEGT. The CDR3 runs to 16 residues. The CDR3 here is CASSGPSMCAKNIQYF. In nucleotides, the CDR3 is TGTGCCAGCAGTGGCCCCAGTATGTGCGCCAAAAACATTCAGTACTTC.

The chain combines TRBV29-1 with TRBJ2-7; the D is unclear. This CDR3 region has 12 residues. Deletions cut 3 bases from V and 0 bases from J, with 6 bases between. Germline V gene sequence: CDR1 SQVTM, CDR2 ANQGSEA. CDR3 in DNA: TGCAGCGTTGACGGCAACTCCTACGAGCAGTACTTC. It codes for CSVDGNSYEQYF.

This chain connects TRBV20-1 to TRBJ2-7; no firm D call. Germline lookup yields CDR1 DFQATT and CDR2 SNEGSKA (reference sequence). CDR3 length: 12 amino acids. V lost 6 bases and J lost 7, with 16 bases in between. In nucleotides, the CDR3 is TGCAGTGCCACAAAGGGTTTCGGGGAGCAGTACTTC. This codes for CSATKGFGEQYF.

The sample holds a few counts of this clonotype. The chain recombines TRBV6-5 with TRBJ1-5; D call uncertain. In germline, CDR1 is MNHEY, CDR2 SVGAGI. Trimming cost V 2 bases and J 7 bases, with 6 bases left between them. This CDR3 comprises 12 residues. In DNA form, the CDR3 reads TGTGCCAGCAGTTACCCGGGACAGCCCCAGCATTTT. The encoded protein is CASSYPGQPQHF.

The rearrangement joins TRBV9 to TRBJ2-5; TRBD1 might be the D (6 bases). The J call is in doubt because the DNA end fits TRBJ2-7 better. The CDR3 runs to 16 residues. From germline, CDR1 is SGDLS and CDR2 YYNGEE. CDR3 sequence reads: CASSTASTGSYYEQYF. Written as DNA, the CDR3 is TGTGCCAGCAGCACCGCCTCGACAGGCTCCTACTACGAGCAGTACTTC.

This clonotype was picked up many times. The J gene is TRBJ2-1, the V gene TRBV10-3; TRBD1 matches 9 bases. Germline V gene data show CDR1 as ENHRY and CDR2 as SYGVKD. This CDR3 comprises 12 residues. The J segment lost 9 bases and the V segment lost 10 bases, leaving 7 bases of the junction unmatched. The CDR3 nucleotides read TGTGCCACCGTAACAGGGGGCGGTGAGCAGTTCTTC. Translated: CATVTGGGEQFF.

A few counts support this clonotype. V usage is TRBV20-1 and J usage is TRBJ2-1; TRBD1 matches 7 bases. Germline-derived CDR1 and CDR2 are DFQATT and SNEGSKA (reference sequence). This CDR3 region has 16 residues. V gave up 3 bases and J gave up 10 bases; unmatched junction bases: 18. The CDR3 region has the DNA TGCAGTGCTAGGGGGGTCTCAGCAGCAGGGGGAAGGGAGCAGTTCTTC. Amino acid sequence: CSARGVSAAGGREQFF.

This clonotype was picked up a small number of times. The chain joins TRBV5-6 to TRBJ2-5; 8 positions match TRBD2. CDR1 and CDR2 from the germline V gene are SGHDT and YYEEEE. This CDR3 has 16 amino acids. Germline trimming cut 2 bases from V and 4 bases from J; bases unmatched to any gene: 10. The CDR3 coding sequence is TGTGCCAGCAGCTTCTTTCTTCGGGGGGGCGGAGAGACCCAGTACTTC. Its translation: CASSFFLRGGGETQYF.

The chain recombines TRBV3-1 with TRBJ2-5; TRBD1 agrees at 9 bases. V was clipped by 5 bases and J by 1 base; unmatched bases: 5. The CDR3 spans 15 residues. Germline CDR1 and CDR2: LGHDT and YNNKEL (reference sequence). The CDR3 region is CASSVLGQGQETQYF. The CDR3 DNA reads as TGTGCCAGCAGCGTACTGGGACAGGGCCAAGAGACCCAGTACTTC.

This clonotype was detected only a few times. The chain is built from TRBV5-6 and TRBJ2-2, with D possibly matching TRBD1 (5 bases). The CDR3 covers 13 residues. Per the germline V gene, CDR1 is SGHDT and CDR2 is YYEEEE. V was pared by 8 bases and J by 6 bases, with 14 bases between. The CDR3: CASSRVGAGELFF. In DNA form, the CDR3 reads TGTGCCAGTTCAAGGGTAGGGGCCGGGGAGCTGTTTTTT.

The gene calls are TRBV28 and TRBJ1-5, with TRBD1 matching over 9 bases. Germline CDR1 is MDHEN and CDR2 is SYDVKM. V shed 10 bases and J 7 bases; nucleotides not matched to a gene: 8. The CDR3 totals 13 residues. The CDR3, as DNA: TGTGCCACCAGACGACAGGGGGGCCAGCCCCAGCATTTT. It translates to CATRRQGGQPQHF.

This clonotype occurred a few times. J is TRBJ2-5 and V is TRBV10-3; tentative D call: TRBD2 (5 bases). V was pared by 6 bases and J by 4 bases, with 18 bases between. The V gene's germline CDR1 is ENHRY and CDR2 SYGVKD. The CDR3 is made up of 15 amino acids. The DNA of the CDR3 is TGTGCCATCAGGGCGGCTCCTCGAGCGGTAGAGACCCAGTACTTC. Residues: CAIRAAPRAVETQYF.

This clonotype has more than one count but fewer than ten. The CDR3 nucleotides read TGTGCCATCAGTGGTGGCAGGGGGAAGTATGGCTACACCTTC. Its protein product is CAISGGRGKYGYTF. V is TRBV10-3 and J is TRBJ1-2, with 7 bases aligning to TRBD1. The CDR3 consists of 14 residues. V shed 4 bases, J shed 5 bases, and the junction held 7 bases outside the gene matches. CDR1 is ENHRY, CDR2 SYGVKD, per germline.

This chain joins TRBV20-1 and TRBJ1-2; the match to TRBD1 covers 7 bases. The CDR3 is 13 amino acids. Germline CDR1 reads DFQATT; CDR2 reads SNEGSKA (reference sequence). V trimming: 6 bases; J trimming: 2 bases; junction bases outside the gene matches: 6. CDR3 in DNA: TGCAGTGCCGTTTCGGGACAGAACTATGGCTACACCTTC. Encoded protein: CSAVSGQNYGYTF.

This clonotype turned up a few times. The rearrangement links TRBV7-2 to TRBJ1-1; 7 nucleotides align to TRBD1. V gave up 5 bases and J gave up 2 bases; unmatched junction bases: 8. This CDR3 contains 15 residues. Germline CDR1 is SGHTA and CDR2 is FQGNSA. As DNA, the CDR3 is TGTGCCAGCAGCCCACAGGGGAACCTCAACACTGAAGCTTTCTTT. Its translation: CASSPQGNLNTEAFF.

This clonotype was seen a few times. The rearrangement uses TRBV6-5 and TRBJ2-3; 8 nucleotides line up with TRBD2. J gave up 7 bases and V 2 bases, and 11 bases lay outside the gene matches. The CDR3 consists of 16 residues. CDR1 is MNHEY, CDR2 SVGAGI, per germline. The CDR3 region has the DNA TGTGCCAGCAGTTACCGTCCCAGCGGGAGTTCGAATACGCAGTATTTT. Protein: CASSYRPSGSSNTQYF.

The chain joins TRBV20-1 to TRBJ1-1; D possibly corresponds to TRBD1 (6 bases). Between the trimmed V and J ends, which lost 5 bases and 5 bases, there was a span of 9 bases. The CDR3 contains 11 residues. Germline loops: CDR1 DFQATT, CDR2 SNEGSKA (reference sequence). In DNA form, the CDR3 reads TGCAGTGCTCCGAGGGGGACTGAAGCTTTCTTT. Its translation: CSAPRGTEAFF.

As to this clonotype: It may be a read error: a sequence one base away is much more abundant. The chain is built from TRBV7-9 and TRBJ1-4; tentatively, D is TRBD1 (5 bases). The CDR3 loop spans 15 amino acids. Germline V lookup: CDR1 SEHNR, CDR2 FQNEAQ (reference sequence). Trimming removed 4 bases at V and 0 bases at J, with 9 bases between. CDR3 amino acids: CASSSTVATNEKLFF. In DNA, the CDR3 is TGTGCCAGCAGCTCGACAGTTGCAACTAATGAAAAACTGTTTTTT.

The rearrangement uses TRBV20-1 and TRBJ1-2; 8 positions agree with TRBD1. The CDR3 extends over 14 amino acids. Unmatched junction bases numbered 10, after V lost 3 bases and J lost 7 bases. CDR1 and CDR2 from the germline V gene are DFQATT and SNEGSKA (reference sequence). The CDR3 is CSARDDRGVLGYTF. CDR3 in DNA: TGCAGTGCTAGGGACGACAGGGGAGTACTTGGCTACACCTTC.

The rearrangement joins TRBV5-1 to TRBJ2-6, with D uncertain. This CDR3 spans 15 amino acids. V gave up 2 bases and J gave up 2 bases, with 8 bases separating them. CDR1 and CDR2 from the germline V gene are SGHRS and YFSETQ. CDR3 residues: CASSFPLTGANVLTF. The CDR3 region has the DNA TGCGCCAGCAGCTTTCCGCTGACTGGGGCCAACGTCCTGACTTTC. Together with reference TRBV5-1 and TRBJ2-6, the CDR3 gives the full variable domain: KAGVTQTPRYLIKTRGQQVTLSCSPISGHRSVSWYQQTPGQGLQFLFEYFSETQRNKGNFPGRFSGRQFSNSRSEMNVSTLELGDSALYLCASSFPLTGANVLTFGAGSRLTVL.

J is TRBJ2-7 and V is TRBV5-6; D might be TRBD2 (6 bases). The CDR3 covers 16 residues. The germline V gene has CDR1 SGHDT and CDR2 YYEEEE. With 4 bases removed from V and 0 bases from J, the gap between germline ends came to 17 bases. CDR3 residues: CASSQEGTGASYEQYF. CDR3 DNA: TGTGCCAGCAGCCAAGAGGGGACGGGAGCCTCCTACGAGCAGTACTTC.

The rearrangement joins TRBV15 to TRBJ2-7; TRBD2 matches at 12 bases. The CDR3 is 16 amino acids. Trimming took 4 bases from V and 0 from J; bases not matched to a gene: 4. The germline CDR1 and CDR2 sequences are LNHNV and YYDKDF (reference sequence). CDR3 DNA sequence: TGTGCCACCAGCACTCGACTAGCGGGAGTCTCCTACGAGCAGTACTTC. It is translated as CATSTRLAGVSYEQYF. Full variable domain (outside the CDR3, taken from reference TRBV15 and TRBJ2-7): DAMVIQNPRYQVTQFGKPVTLSCSQTLNHNVMYWYQQKSSQAPKLLFHYYDKDFNNEADTPDNFQSRRPNTSFCFLDIRSPGLGDTAMYLCATSTRLAGVSYEQYFGPGTRLTVT.

A remark on this clonotype: One end of the junction fails to match germline, which may point to a read error. This chain uses TRBV7-8 with TRBJ2-5; perhaps D is TRBD1 or TRBD2 (5 bases each). CDR1 and CDR2 (germline): SGHVS, FQNEAQ. CDR3 length equals 14 residues. CDR3 sequence (DNA): TGTGCCAGCAGGGGACCGAGGTACCAAGAGATCCAGTACTTC. Its protein is CASRGPRYQEIQYF.

This chain's CDR3 is CASSWGLAEPRYEQYF. CDR3 nucleotide sequence: TGTGCCAGCAGCTGGGGACTAGCGGAGCCCCGATACGAGCAGTACTTC. This sequence joins TRBV7-9 and TRBJ2-7; TRBD2 aligns across 11 bases. This CDR3 is built from 16 residues. In germline, CDR1 is SEHNR, CDR2 FQNEAQ (reference sequence). With V trimmed by 4 bases and J by 4 bases, 9 bases remained unmatched. The full variable domain, rest sourced from reference TRBV7-9 and TRBJ2-7, is DTGVSQNPRHKITKRGQNVTFRCDPISEHNRLYWYRQTLGQGPEFLTYFQNEAQLEKSRLLSDRFSAERPKGSFSTLEIQRTEQGDSAMYLCASSWGLAEPRYEQYFGPGTRLTVT.

The chain recombines TRBV18 with TRBJ2-3; D uncertain. Looked up from germline, CDR1 is KGHSH and CDR2 is LQKENI. This CDR3 is 12 amino acids long. V was shortened by 0 bases and J by 11 bases, with 9 bases between the two germline ends. The CDR3 sequence: CASSPPTFGQYF. The DNA of the CDR3 is TGTGCCAGCTCACCACCCACCTTTGGGCAGTATTTT.

The chain recombines TRBV29-1 with TRBJ2-2, with D possibly matching TRBD2 (6 bases). CDR1 and CDR2 from the germline V gene are SQVTM and ANQGSEA. CDR3 length equals 14 residues. With 6 bases removed from V and 3 bases from J, the gap between germline ends came to 14 bases. CDR3 nucleotide sequence: TGCAGCGTGGACGGGAGCCTCGACACCGGGGAGCTGTTTTTT. Protein sequence: CSVDGSLDTGELFF.

J is TRBJ1-5 and V is TRBV9; TRBD1 might be the D (6 bases). CDR1 SGDLS and CDR2 YYNGEE come from the germline V gene. CDR3 length equals 15 residues. V was cut by 4 bases and J by 5 bases, with 16 bases left in between. DNA of the CDR3: TGTGCCAGCAGCCCGGGGGGCGTGGGGCATCAGCCCCAGCATTTT. Encoded protein: CASSPGGVGHQPQHF.

In nucleotides, the CDR3 is TGTGCCCAGCGTGGACAAAAGAGAAGTGAAAACTATGGCTACACCTTC. It translates to CAQRGQKRSENYGYTF. This chain uses TRBV12-3 or TRBV12-4 with TRBJ1-2; tentatively, D is TRBD1 (5 bases). The ends were cut back, 11 bases at V and 2 bases at J, with 24 bases in the middle. CDR3 size: 16 residues.

The rearrangement uses TRBV2 and TRBJ1-2; TRBD1 aligns across 8 bases. V shed 9 bases, J shed 2 bases, and the junction held 8 bases outside the gene matches. The CDR3 is 14 residues long. Germline loops: CDR1 SNHLY, CDR2 FYNNEI. In nucleotides, the CDR3 is TGTGCCAGTCAACTGACAGGGGTAAACTATGGCTACACCTTC. It translates to CASQLTGVNYGYTF.

The table lists this clonotype with a few counts. The chain carries TRBV3-1 and TRBJ2-4; 10 bases agree with TRBD1. The CDR3 runs to 15 residues. Per germline, CDR1 LGHDT and CDR2 YNNKEL (reference sequence). Trimming at V came to 5 bases and at J to 8 bases, leaving 9 bases not matched to a gene. CDR3 in amino acids: CASSSTGGPLDIQYF. In nucleotides, the CDR3 is TGTGCCAGCAGCTCGACAGGGGGCCCGTTGGACATTCAGTACTTC.